This T cell receptor beta chain emerged from a study of blood T cell repertoires in COVID-19. The participants were between about 18 and 90 years old and came from under 25 US areas. Recovered status applied to Cohort 3 donors who had two consecutive negative PCRs. It also applied to those with clearance or with symptom resolution. As originally analysed: Amplification from reference gene primers served as the basis for estimated nucleated cell counts. TCRdb's copy holds only in-frame clones and misses some; the assay was immunoSEQ multiplex PCR. V, J and clone size were drawn from that table, and D and trimming were deduced from the DNA. The table lists about 220,000 clones, roughly 90% of them singletons, with about 2.6% in the top ten. Germline V gene data show CDR1 as MDHEN and CDR2 as SYDVKM. The CDR3 loop spans 15 amino acids. Trimming removed 3 bases from V and 4 bases from J, with 10 bases in between.

Specimen: PBMCs or T cells enriched from blood (not recorded which). The TCR was taken from a woman between 25 and 40 years old who had recovered from COVID-19. This chain connects TRBV28 to TRBJ2-6, with D possibly being TRBD2 (7 bases). This chain's CDR3 is CASSLGGAGANVLTF. The CDR3 DNA follows: TGTGCCAGCAGTTTGGGGGGGGCCGGGGCCAACGTCCTGACTTTC. Drawing the rest from reference TRBV28 and TRBJ2-6, the complete variable domain is DVKVTQSSRYLVKRTGEKVFLECVQDMDHENMFWYRQDPGLGLRLIYFSYDVKMKEKGDIPEGYSVSREKKERFSLILESASTNQTSMYLCASSLGGAGANVLTFGAGSRLTVL.